These 7 T cell receptor beta chains were all obtained from the same sample, sequenced in a study of cytomegalovirus exposure and HLA in healthy donors. Amplification used 60 Vbeta primers and 13 Jbeta primers. Clones were read by immunoSEQ multiplex PCR, and TCRdb kept only the in-frame ones, dropping some. The sample shows some 130,000 clones, 55% to 75% of them seen only once. The material sequenced was PBMCs. Receptor source: a man between 25 and 39 years old in good health and CMV-seropositive.

The table lists this clone with a few counts. The genes are TRBV13 and TRBJ2-7, with D perhaps TRBD1 (5 bases). Trimming removed 3 bases from V and 0 bases from J, with 12 bases in between. The CDR3 spans 15 residues. From germline, CDR1 is PRHDT and CDR2 FYEKMQ (reference sequence). CDR3 residues: CASSFRAASSYEQYF. CDR3 in DNA: TGTGCCAGCAGCTTCAGGGCCGCCAGCTCCTACGAGCAGTACTTC.

The chain employs TRBV28 and TRBJ1-2; D unresolved. The CDR3 is made up of 14 amino acids. V was pared by 1 base and J by 0 bases, with 6 bases between. Germline V CDR1 and CDR2: MDHEN, SYDVKM. The CDR3 reads CASSLYIANYGYTF. CDR3 DNA sequence: TGTGCCAGCAGTTTATATATAGCTAACTATGGCTACACCTTC.

The rearrangement uses TRBV2 and TRBJ1-2; TRBD1 matches 10 bases. The CDR3 consists of 16 residues. The V and J ends lost 7 bases and 4 bases, in that order; junction bases with no gene match: 12. Germline V lookup: CDR1 SNHLY, CDR2 FYNNEI. The chain's CDR3 is CASNRQGAWDLYGYTF. In DNA, the CDR3 is TGTGCCAGCAATCGACAGGGGGCGTGGGACCTCTATGGCTACACCTTC.

The chain links TRBV5-1 to TRBJ2-1; 8 nucleotides match TRBD1. Germline values: CDR1 SGHRS, CDR2 YFSETQ. The J segment lost 7 bases and the V segment lost 4 bases, leaving 16 bases of the junction unmatched. The CDR3 covers 17 residues. The CDR3 DNA is TGCGCCAGCAGCCGGGACCTCCGTCAGGGGGCGCCGAATGAGCAGTTCTTC. Its translation is CASSRDLRQGAPNEQFF.

There are a few counts of this clone. V usage is TRBV11-1 and J usage is TRBJ2-2; TRBD1 is a possible D gene (6 bases). The germline V and J ends were trimmed by 4 bases and 6 bases, with 9 bases remaining between them. CDR1 SGHAT and CDR2 FQDESV come from the germline V gene (reference sequence). This CDR3 is 13 amino acids long. The CDR3 DNA reads as TGTGCCAGCAGCTCGGGACATCCCGGGGAGCTGTTTTTT. This encodes CASSSGHPGELFF.

The chain combines TRBV28 with TRBJ1-1, with D possibly being TRBD1 (6 bases). This CDR3 comprises 14 residues. The germline gives CDR1 MDHEN, CDR2 SYDVKM. Trimming shortened V by 9 bases and J by 4 bases, and 18 bases separated the two germline ends. The CDR3 loop reads CASRSSGVRTEAFF. CDR3 DNA sequence: TGTGCCAGTCGCTCATCAGGGGTCCGCACTGAAGCTTTCTTT.

The chain couples TRBV19 to TRBJ2-3; TRBD2 matches 11 bases. The germline V gene encodes CDR1 LNHDA and CDR2 SQIVND (reference sequence). The CDR3 is 17 amino acids. J gave up 0 bases and V 1 base, and 3 bases lay outside the gene matches. This chain's CDR3 is CASSIGLAGISTDTQYF. The CDR3 bases are TGTGCCAGTAGTATAGGACTAGCGGGGATTAGCACAGATACGCAGTATTTT.